The rows below give T cell receptor beta chains drawn from one sample of a study of OX40 agonist ivuxolimab in advanced cancers. The data were produced by immunoSEQ multiplex PCR, yet TCRdb's version contains in-frame clones alone and is incomplete. Here the sample spans 80,000 or so clones, around 85% being singletons. Sequenced material: CD4+ or CD8+ T cells sorted from blood, taken in a trial of the OX40 agonist ivuxolimab. These TCRs come from an adult with an advanced solid tumor such as melanoma, head and neck, liver or kidney cancer. The CDR3 runs from the conserved cysteine through the conserved F or W. The order of the fields is clone size, D gene, J gene, V gene, CDR3 DNA, CDR3 protein. A D gene is named only where the DNA matches it firmly. Rows give clone size only sometimes, using once, few, many, or a class for an expanded clone.

-,TRBD2,TRBJ2-2,TRBV28,TGTGCCAGCAGTTCTAGCGGGAGTCATGACACCGGGGAGCTGTTTTTT,CASSSSGSHDTGELFF
-,-,TRBJ1-1,TRBV7-6,TGTGCCAGCAGCTTGATCCCTTCTGGGGGGTACACTGAAGCTTTCTTT,CASSLIPSGGYTEAFF
-,TRBD1,TRBJ2-5,TRBV5-6,TGTGCCAGCAGATCACCTGACAGGGAAGTAGCGGAGACCCAGTACTTC,CASRSPDREVAETQYF
-,-,TRBJ2-6,TRBV30,TGTGCCTGGAGTGTACCGGGGTATACTGGAGGTGAGGACTCTGGGGCCAACGTCCTGACTTTC,CAWSVPGYTGGEDSGANVLTF
-,-,TRBJ2-3,TRBV27,TGTGCCAGCAGTTTGTTTTCAGGGGGGCCAGATACGCAGTATTTT,CASSLFSGGPDTQYF
-,-,TRBJ2-3,TRBV28,TGTGCCAGCCCCCCCGGGGGAGTGGGGACAGATACGCAGTATTTT,CASPPGGVGTDTQYF
-,TRBD1,TRBJ2-5,TRBV9,TGTGCCAGCAACAGGACAGGGAAAGAGACCCAGTACTTC,CASNRTGKETQYF
-,-,TRBJ2-2,TRBV7-2,TGTGCCAGCAGCTCTCAGGGGAACACCGGGGAGCTGTTTTTT,CASSSQGNTGELFF
-,TRBD2,TRBJ2-3,TRBV9,TGTGCCAGCAGCGCTTATTGGGGACTATCCACAGATACGCAGTATTTT,CASSAYWGLSTDTQYF
-,-,TRBJ1-5,TRBV6-1,TGTGCCAGCAGTGAACCCGGGCATGATCAGCCCCAGCATTTT,CASSEPGHDQPQHF
-,-,TRBJ2-7,TRBV5-1,TGCGCCAGCAGCTTGGCCGGTTCGGGGGCTGGCGAGCAGTACTTC,CASSLAGSGAGEQYF
-,-,TRBJ2-1,TRBV5-1,TGCGCCAGCAGCTTGGCGGGCGCGGTCTCCTACAATGAGCAGTTCTTC,CASSLAGAVSYNEQFF
-,-,TRBJ2-5,TRBV21-1,TGTGCCAGCAGCCCCCCCGGGGAGACCCAGTACTTC,CASSPPGETQYF
-,TRBD2,TRBJ2-3,TRBV28,TGTGCCAGTTTAGCGGGGGGCGGGGGTACGCAGTATTTT,CASLAGGGGTQYF
-,TRBD1,TRBJ2-7,TRBV30,TGTGCCTGGAGTTTAATACAGGGGGCTTATCGCGAGCAGTACTTC,CAWSLIQGAYREQYF
-,TRBD1,TRBJ1-1,TRBV11-1,TGTGCCAGCAGCTTAGCGGTCGGGACAGGGGCTTACACTGAAGCTTTCTTT,CASSLAVGTGAYTEAFF
-,-,TRBJ2-5,TRBV9,TGTGCCAGCGGGACCACGGAGACCCAGTACTTC,CASGTTETQYF
-,-,TRBJ1-6,TRBV30,TGTGCCTGGAGTGTAAGGAGCCCGATCAATTCACCCCTCCACTTT,CAWSVRSPINSPLHF
-,TRBD1,TRBJ1-5,TRBV5-6,TGTGCCAGCAGCTGGGGACAGAGCAATCAGCCCCAGCATTTT,CASSWGQSNQPQHF
few,TRBD1,TRBJ1-1,TRBV5-1,TGCGCCAGCAGCTTACAGGGGGCGCGGTACACTGAAGCTTTCTTT,CASSLQGARYTEAFF
-,-,TRBJ1-1,TRBV28,TGTGCCAGCAGTTTAGGGGAACTTATGAACACTGAAGCTTTCTTT,CASSLGELMNTEAFF
-,TRBD1,TRBJ1-4,TRBV5-1,TGCGCCAGCAGCCGAAGGGGACAGGGGGATGAAAAACTGTTTTTT,CASSRRGQGDEKLFF
few,-,TRBJ2-5,TRBV19,TGTGCCAGTAGTATGACTCTCGGCGGGACCCAGTACTTC,CASSMTLGGTQYF
-,TRBD1,TRBJ2-7,TRBV11-1,TGTGCCAGCAGCCACCCGGGACAGGGCGCCTACGAGCAGTACTTC,CASSHPGQGAYEQYF
-,-,TRBJ1-1,TRBV18,TGTGCCAGCTCCCCCCCGGGCCTAGCGGCTGAAGCTTTCTTT,CASSPPGLAAEAFF
-,-,TRBJ2-3,TRBV7-3,TGTGCCAGCAGCTTATCACTAGGGGGTACGCAGTATTTT,CASSLSLGGTQYF
-,TRBD2,TRBJ2-7,TRBV18,TGTGCCAGCTCACCACCGCGGGAGCGCGATACCTACGAGCAGTACTTC,CASSPPRERDTYEQYF